This TCR beta chain was profiled in a study of post-analysis software for immune sequencing data. On this clonotype: No antigen is known for it.

Presence of unique molecular identifiers characterized the TCR beta cDNA libraries. In TCRdb, the PCR reads were re-called with MiXCR into one record per CDR3 protein. Among approximately 570,000 distinct CDR3 sequences listed, roughly 46% were seen once. Germline CDR1 and CDR2: SGHVS and FNYEAQ. V gave up 5 bases and J gave up 3 bases, with 16 bases separating them. This CDR3 has 15 amino acids. Overall study results and limits: TRBV segments more frequent in patients than in controls numbered roughly five and included TRBV5-6, TRBV5-1 and TRBV20-1.

The specimen was blood. The sequence was collected from a girl under 18 with multiple sclerosis. This chain uses TRBV7-6 with TRBJ1-2, with D possibly TRBD1 on 6 matching bases. The CDR3 DNA is TGTGCCAGCAGCCCAAAGGCAGGGGCAGACTATGGCTACACCTTC. Protein sequence: CASSPKAGADYGYTF.